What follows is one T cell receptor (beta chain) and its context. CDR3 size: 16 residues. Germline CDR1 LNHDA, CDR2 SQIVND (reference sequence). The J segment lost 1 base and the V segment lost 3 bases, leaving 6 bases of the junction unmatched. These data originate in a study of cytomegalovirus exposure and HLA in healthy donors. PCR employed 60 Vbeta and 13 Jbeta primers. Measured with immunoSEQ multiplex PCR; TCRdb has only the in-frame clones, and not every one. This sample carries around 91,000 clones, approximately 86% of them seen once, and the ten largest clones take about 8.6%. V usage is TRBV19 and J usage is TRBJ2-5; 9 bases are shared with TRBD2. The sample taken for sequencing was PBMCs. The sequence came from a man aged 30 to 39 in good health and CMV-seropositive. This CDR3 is CASSIGLAIPQETQYF. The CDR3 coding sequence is TGTGCCAGTAGTATTGGACTAGCGATACCCCAAGAGACCCAGTACTTC.